Listed below are T cell receptor beta chains from one sample, sequenced in a study of T cells in Graves' hyperthyroidism and ophthalmopathy. TCRdb reprocessed the multiplex PCR reads with MiXCR, giving one entry per CDR3 protein. This sample has hundreds of thousands of distinct CDR3 sequences, with over 12% found just once. The sequenced sample consisted of blood. These TCRs come from a man aged 45-60 years with Graves' ophthalmopathy. The CDR3 runs from the conserved cysteine through the conserved F or W. The D gene is left open where the match is weak. The size field is filled for only some rows; it gives once, few, many or a size class.

d_gene: NA
abundance: NA
len: 13
v_gene: TRBV6-1
j_gene: TRBJ2-5
CDR3aa: CASSLYSANFQYF
CDR3nt: TGTGCCAGCAGTCTTTATAGCGCCAATTTTCAGTACTTC

d_gene: NA
abundance: NA
len: 16
v_gene: TRBV5-6
j_gene: TRBJ2-5
CDR3aa: CASSLWDGSKGETQYF
CDR3nt: TGTGCCAGCAGCTTGTGGGACGGGAGCAAGGGGGAGACCCAGTACTTC

d_gene: NA
abundance: few
len: 15
v_gene: TRBV29-1
j_gene: TRBJ2-1
CDR3aa: CSVFMPGPARNGQFF
CDR3nt: TGCAGCGTTTTCATGCCCGGGCCAGCTAGGAATGGGCAGTTCTTC

d_gene: TRBD1
abundance: many
len: 13
v_gene: TRBV6-1
j_gene: TRBJ1-2
CDR3aa: CASSTEGQYGYTF
CDR3nt: TGTGCCAGCAGCACTGAGGGACAGTATGGCTACACCTTC

d_gene: TRBD1
abundance: many
len: 13
v_gene: TRBV30
j_gene: TRBJ1-6
CDR3aa: CAWSRQGNSPLHF
CDR3nt: TGTGCCTGGAGTAGACAGGGGAATTCACCCCTCCACTTT

d_gene: NA
abundance: many
len: 13
v_gene: TRBV30
j_gene: TRBJ2-3
CDR3aa: CAWSPSFADTQYF
CDR3nt: TGTGCCTGGAGTCCATCTTTCGCAGATACGCAGTATTTT

d_gene: NA
abundance: many
len: 14
v_gene: TRBV3-1
j_gene: TRBJ2-7
CDR3aa: CASSAPSVSYEQYF
CDR3nt: TGTGCCAGCAGCGCCCCCTCCGTTTCCTACGAGCAGTACTTC

d_gene: TRBD1
abundance: many
len: 16
v_gene: TRBV11-2
j_gene: TRBJ1-1
CDR3aa: CASSPRQGRLNTEAFF
CDR3nt: TGTGCCAGCAGCCCCCGACAGGGGCGGTTGAACACTGAAGCTTTCTTT

d_gene: NA
abundance: NA
len: 15
v_gene: TRBV14
j_gene: TRBJ2-3
CDR3aa: CASSQGAASTDTQYF
CDR3nt: TGTGCCAGCAGCCAAGGAGCGGCGAGCACAGATACGCAGTATTTT

d_gene: NA
abundance: many
len: 13
v_gene: TRBV24-1
j_gene: TRBJ2-5
CDR3aa: CATSPKYQETQYF
CDR3nt: TGTGCCACCAGTCCGAAGTACCAAGAGACCCAGTACTTC

d_gene: TRBD1
abundance: many
len: 14
v_gene: TRBV30
j_gene: TRBJ1-1
CDR3aa: CAWTWGTGNTEAFF
CDR3nt: TGTGCCTGGACCTGGGGGACAGGGAACACTGAAGCTTTCTTT

d_gene: NA
abundance: many
len: 15
v_gene: TRBV29-1
j_gene: TRBJ2-3
CDR3aa: CSVEVNGGRTDTQYF
CDR3nt: TGCAGCGTTGAAGTGAACGGGGGCCGCACAGATACGCAGTATTTT

d_gene: TRBD2
abundance: many
len: 17
v_gene: TRBV12-3/TRBV12-4
j_gene: TRBJ2-5
CDR3aa: CASQSGVGLAGQETQYF
CDR3nt: TGTGCCAGCCAGTCCGGGGTTGGCCTAGCGGGACAAGAGACCCAGTACTTC

d_gene: NA
abundance: many
len: 14
v_gene: TRBV29-1
j_gene: TRBJ2-7
CDR3aa: CSVTLGAGVSEQYF
CDR3nt: TGCAGCGTGACCCTGGGGGCAGGGGTATCCGAGCAGTACTTC

d_gene: TRBD2
abundance: NA
len: 15
v_gene: TRBV10-2
j_gene: TRBJ2-1
CDR3aa: CASSLTSGRINEQFF
CDR3nt: TGCGCCAGCAGTTTGACTAGCGGGAGAATAAATGAGCAGTTCTTC

d_gene: NA
abundance: many
len: 15
v_gene: TRBV27
j_gene: TRBJ1-1
CDR3aa: CASSTSTGMNTEAFF
CDR3nt: NA

d_gene: TRBD1
abundance: many
len: 15
v_gene: TRBV12-3/TRBV12-4
j_gene: TRBJ1-2
CDR3aa: CASRFTGGSNYGYTF
CDR3nt: TGTGCCAGCAGGTTCACAGGGGGTTCTAACTATGGCTACACCTTC

d_gene: TRBD1
abundance: few
len: 15
v_gene: TRBV2
j_gene: TRBJ1-4
CDR3aa: CASRDRVATNEKLFF
CDR3nt: TGTGCCAGCAGGGACAGGGTTGCAACTAATGAAAAACTGTTTTTT

d_gene: NA
abundance: few
len: 11
v_gene: TRBV25-1
j_gene: TRBJ2-7
CDR3aa: CASSPRSEQYF
CDR3nt: TGTGCCAGCAGTCCGCGAAGCGAGCAGTACTTC

d_gene: NA
abundance: many
len: 13
v_gene: TRBV5-1
j_gene: TRBJ2-1
CDR3aa: CASSLGGFNEQFF
CDR3nt: TGCGCCAGCAGCTTGGGGGGGTTCAATGAGCAGTTCTTC

d_gene: NA
abundance: NA
len: 16
v_gene: TRBV5-1
j_gene: TRBJ2-7
CDR3aa: CASSLVAGITTYEQYF
CDR3nt: TGCGCCAGCAGCTTGGTTGCGGGAATAACCACCTACGAGCAGTACTTC

d_gene: NA
abundance: many
len: 12
v_gene: TRBV20-1
j_gene: TRBJ2-7
CDR3aa: CSASTTSYEQYF
CDR3nt: TGCAGTGCTAGTACGACTTCCTACGAGCAGTACTTC

d_gene: NA
abundance: many
len: 15
v_gene: TRBV5-1
j_gene: TRBJ2-1
CDR3aa: CASSLVGKGDNEQFF
CDR3nt: TGCGCCAGCAGCTTGGTGGGGAAAGGTGACAATGAGCAGTTCTTC

d_gene: TRBD2
abundance: many
len: 15
v_gene: TRBV11-2
j_gene: TRBJ2-7
CDR3aa: CASSQLAGDRYEQYF
CDR3nt: TGTGCCAGCAGCCAACTAGCGGGAGATCGCTACGAGCAGTACTTC

d_gene: NA
abundance: NA
len: 14
v_gene: TRBV19
j_gene: TRBJ2-1
CDR3aa: CASVKKGLVDEQFF
CDR3nt: TGTGCCAGTGTGAAGAAGGGGTTAGTAGATGAGCAGTTCTTC

d_gene: TRBD1
abundance: many
len: 12
v_gene: TRBV18
j_gene: TRBJ2-7
CDR3aa: CASSRQGYEQYF
CDR3nt: TGTGCCAGCTCACGACAGGGATACGAGCAGTACTTC

d_gene: NA
abundance: NA
len: 12
v_gene: TRBV19
j_gene: TRBJ2-7
CDR3aa: CASSTFDYEQYF
CDR3nt: TGTGCCAGTAGCACATTCGACTACGAGCAGTACTTC

d_gene: TRBD2
abundance: few
len: 15
v_gene: TRBV15
j_gene: TRBJ2-1
CDR3aa: CATSRELADYNEQFF
CDR3nt: TGTGCCACCAGCAGAGAACTAGCGGATTACAATGAGCAGTTCTTC

d_gene: TRBD2
abundance: many
len: 15
v_gene: TRBV20-1
j_gene: TRBJ2-2
CDR3aa: CSARRDYPNTGELFF
CDR3nt: TGCAGTGCTAGAAGGGACTATCCTAACACCGGGGAGCTGTTTTTT

d_gene: TRBD1
abundance: few
len: 16
v_gene: TRBV24-1
j_gene: TRBJ2-1
CDR3aa: CATSDIGTVPYNEQFF
CDR3nt: TGTGCCACCAGTGATATTGGGACAGTCCCCTACAATGAGCAGTTCTTC

d_gene: NA
abundance: many
len: 16
v_gene: TRBV28
j_gene: TRBJ2-1
CDR3aa: CASSFVLAPRDNEQFF
CDR3nt: TGTGCCAGCAGTTTCGTTTTGGCCCCCAGGGACAATGAGCAGTTCTTC

d_gene: NA
abundance: many
len: 15
v_gene: TRBV7-8
j_gene: TRBJ2-1
CDR3aa: CASSSSGGAYNEQFF
CDR3nt: TGTGCCAGCAGCTCGAGCGGAGGAGCCTACAATGAGCAGTTCTTC

d_gene: TRBD2
abundance: NA
len: 15
v_gene: TRBV5-1
j_gene: TRBJ2-7
CDR3aa: CASSYSSGSQNEQYF
CDR3nt: TGCGCCAGCAGCTACTCTAGCGGGAGCCAGAACGAGCAGTACTTC

d_gene: TRBD1
abundance: many
len: 15
v_gene: TRBV19
j_gene: TRBJ1-1
CDR3aa: CAAGKPGTGNTEAFF
CDR3nt: TGTGCCGCGGGAAAGCCCGGGACAGGGAACACTGAAGCTTTCTTT

d_gene: NA
abundance: once
len: 15
v_gene: TRBV27
j_gene: TRBJ1-1
CDR3aa: CASSLSTVLYTEAFF
CDR3nt: TGTGCCAGCAGTTTATCGACGGTACTATACACTGAAGCTTTCTTT

d_gene: NA
abundance: few
len: 15
v_gene: TRBV9
j_gene: TRBJ1-2
CDR3aa: CASSAEWARGYGYTF
CDR3nt: TGTGCCAGCAGCGCCGAATGGGCGCGTGGCTATGGCTACACCTTC

d_gene: TRBD1
abundance: few
len: 15
v_gene: TRBV27
j_gene: TRBJ1-3
CDR3aa: CASRGTGGSGNTIYF
CDR3nt: TGTGCCAGCAGAGGGACAGGGGGCTCTGGAAACACCATATATTTT

d_gene: TRBD2
abundance: many
len: 14
v_gene: TRBV5-1
j_gene: TRBJ2-4
CDR3aa: CASSRGTSLDIQYF
CDR3nt: TGCGCCAGCAGCAGGGGGACTAGTTTAGACATTCAGTACTTC

d_gene: NA
abundance: NA
len: 15
v_gene: TRBV4-1
j_gene: TRBJ2-5
CDR3aa: CASSITQGYQETQYF
CDR3nt: TGCGCCAGCAGCATAACGCAGGGTTACCAAGAGACCCAGTACTTC

d_gene: NA
abundance: many
len: 13
v_gene: TRBV6-1
j_gene: TRBJ1-1
CDR3aa: CASRLTRDTEAFF
CDR3nt: TGTGCCAGCAGATTGACTAGGGACACTGAAGCTTTCTTT

d_gene: TRBD1
abundance: NA
len: 13
v_gene: TRBV29-1
j_gene: TRBJ1-1
CDR3aa: CSVGWTGRTEAFF
CDR3nt: TGCAGCGTTGGGTGGACAGGGCGGACTGAAGCTTTCTTT

d_gene: NA
abundance: NA
len: 14
v_gene: TRBV6-1
j_gene: TRBJ2-7
CDR3aa: CASSDAIPTREQYF
CDR3nt: TGTGCCAGCAGTGACGCTATTCCTACGAGGGAGCAGTACTTC

d_gene: NA
abundance: NA
len: 13
v_gene: TRBV7-9
j_gene: TRBJ1-4
CDR3aa: CASSSDSFEKLFF
CDR3nt: TGTGCCAGCAGCTCGGACAGTTTTGAAAAACTGTTTTTT

d_gene: NA
abundance: many
len: 13
v_gene: TRBV30
j_gene: TRBJ2-7
CDR3aa: CAWSGTRSYEQYF
CDR3nt: TGTGCCTGGAGTGGTACCAGATCCTACGAGCAGTACTTC

d_gene: NA
abundance: NA
len: 14
v_gene: TRBV5-1
j_gene: TRBJ2-7
CDR3aa: CASSLDRGASEQYF
CDR3nt: TGCGCCAGCAGCTTAGATCGTGGGGCGAGCGAGCAGTACTTC

d_gene: NA
abundance: NA
len: 13
v_gene: TRBV29-1
j_gene: TRBJ1-3
CDR3aa: CSVELEGGHTIYF
CDR3nt: TGCAGCGTTGAGTTAGAGGGTGGTCACACCATATATTTT

d_gene: TRBD2
abundance: few
len: 14
v_gene: TRBV29-1
j_gene: TRBJ2-4
CDR3aa: CSGRTGGAKNIQYF
CDR3nt: TGCAGCGGACGAACGGGGGGGGCCAAAAACATTCAGTACTTC

d_gene: NA
abundance: few
len: 14
v_gene: TRBV5-1
j_gene: TRBJ2-5
CDR3aa: CASSMGHLQETQYF
CDR3nt: TGCGCCAGCAGCATGGGACACCTCCAAGAGACCCAGTACTTC